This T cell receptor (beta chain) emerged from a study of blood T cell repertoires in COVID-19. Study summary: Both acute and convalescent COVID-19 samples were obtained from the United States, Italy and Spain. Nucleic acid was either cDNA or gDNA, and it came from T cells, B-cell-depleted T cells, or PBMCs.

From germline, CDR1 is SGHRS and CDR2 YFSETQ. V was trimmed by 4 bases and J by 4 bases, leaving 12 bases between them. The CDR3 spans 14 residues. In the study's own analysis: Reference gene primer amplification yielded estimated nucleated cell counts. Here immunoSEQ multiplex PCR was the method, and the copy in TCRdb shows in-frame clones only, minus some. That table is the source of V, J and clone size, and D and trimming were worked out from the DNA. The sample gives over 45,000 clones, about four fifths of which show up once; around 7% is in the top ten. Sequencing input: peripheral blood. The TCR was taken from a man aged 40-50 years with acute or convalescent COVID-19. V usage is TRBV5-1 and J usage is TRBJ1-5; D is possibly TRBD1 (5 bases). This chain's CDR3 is CASSQTGTNQPQHF. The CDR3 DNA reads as TGCGCCAGCAGCCAGACCGGGACTAATCAGCCCCAGCATTTT.